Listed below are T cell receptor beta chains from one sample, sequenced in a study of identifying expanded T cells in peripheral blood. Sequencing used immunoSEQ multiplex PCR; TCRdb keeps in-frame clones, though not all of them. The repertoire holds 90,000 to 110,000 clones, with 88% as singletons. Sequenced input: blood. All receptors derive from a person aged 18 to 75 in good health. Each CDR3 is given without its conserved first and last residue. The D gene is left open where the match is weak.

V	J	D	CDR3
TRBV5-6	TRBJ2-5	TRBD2	ASSPGLAGGNGETQY
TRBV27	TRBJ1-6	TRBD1	ASSFQGGYSPLH
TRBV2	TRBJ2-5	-	ASGGDRGETQY
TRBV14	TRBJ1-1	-	ASSRGLNEAF
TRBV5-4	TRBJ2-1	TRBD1	AQGAREQF
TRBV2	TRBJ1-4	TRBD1	ASSRTGGEKLF
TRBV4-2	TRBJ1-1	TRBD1	ASSQGITGGTEAF
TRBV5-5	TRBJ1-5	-	ASSLVAGNQPQH
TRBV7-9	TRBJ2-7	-	ASSLIAHEQY
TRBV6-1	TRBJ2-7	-	ASRFRVGAYEQY
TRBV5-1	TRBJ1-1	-	ASRNSKTGLNTEAF
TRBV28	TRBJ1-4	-	ASRSRDRLF
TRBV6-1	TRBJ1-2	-	ASSLTGRYGYT
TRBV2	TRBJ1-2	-	ASSPDNPGYT
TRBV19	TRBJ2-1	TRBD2	ASSPRAGGPQLRYNEQF
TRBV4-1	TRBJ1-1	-	ASSRDLVGGTEAF
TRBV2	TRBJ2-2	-	ASSRESGELF
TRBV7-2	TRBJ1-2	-	ASSADPTTNYGYT